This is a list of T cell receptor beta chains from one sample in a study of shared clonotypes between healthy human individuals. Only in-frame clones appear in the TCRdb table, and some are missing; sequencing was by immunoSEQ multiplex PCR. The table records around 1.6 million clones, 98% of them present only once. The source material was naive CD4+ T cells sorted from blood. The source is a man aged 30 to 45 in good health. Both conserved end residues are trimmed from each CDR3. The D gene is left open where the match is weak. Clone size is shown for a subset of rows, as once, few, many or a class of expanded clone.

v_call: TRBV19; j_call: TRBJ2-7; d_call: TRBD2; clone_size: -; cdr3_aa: ASSIRTSGGYEQY
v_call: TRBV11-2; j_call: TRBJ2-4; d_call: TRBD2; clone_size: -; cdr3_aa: ASSHLRGTSGGKNIQY
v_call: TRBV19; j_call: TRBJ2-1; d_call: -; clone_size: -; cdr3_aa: ASSPRTLVDNEQF
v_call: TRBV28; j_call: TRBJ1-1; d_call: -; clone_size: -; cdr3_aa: ASSLIGISRTEAF
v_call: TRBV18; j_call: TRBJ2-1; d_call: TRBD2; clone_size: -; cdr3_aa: ASSPGLAGDNEQF
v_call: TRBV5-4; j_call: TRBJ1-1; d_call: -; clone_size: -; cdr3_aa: ASSRTDELAEAF
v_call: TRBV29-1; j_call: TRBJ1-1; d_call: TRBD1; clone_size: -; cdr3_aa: SSEVPGGLGTEAF
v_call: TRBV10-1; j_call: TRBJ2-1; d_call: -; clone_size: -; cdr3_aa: ASSESRGGNEQF
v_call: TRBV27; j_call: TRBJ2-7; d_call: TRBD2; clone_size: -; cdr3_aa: ASSHTSGWSSYEQY
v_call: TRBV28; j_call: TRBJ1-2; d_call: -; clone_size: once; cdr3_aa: ASTLPGALANYGYT
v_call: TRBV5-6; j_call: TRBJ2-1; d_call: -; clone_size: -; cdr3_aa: ASSFLGGRGDNEQF
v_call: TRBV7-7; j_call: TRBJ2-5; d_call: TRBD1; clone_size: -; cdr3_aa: ASSFRTGVQETQY
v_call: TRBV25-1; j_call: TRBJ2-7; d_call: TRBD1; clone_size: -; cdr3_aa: ASRGQGYEQY
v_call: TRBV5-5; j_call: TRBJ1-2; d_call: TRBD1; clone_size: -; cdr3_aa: ASSWGQGVGYT
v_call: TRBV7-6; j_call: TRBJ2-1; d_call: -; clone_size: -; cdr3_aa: ASSSRDQAYNEQF
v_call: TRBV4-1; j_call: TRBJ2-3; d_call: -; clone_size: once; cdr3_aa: ASSQGGTESSTDTQY
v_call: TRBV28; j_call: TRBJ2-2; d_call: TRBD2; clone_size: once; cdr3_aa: ASSGQVAGATGELF
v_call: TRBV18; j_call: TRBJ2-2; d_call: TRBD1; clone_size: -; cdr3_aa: ASSEGTGTTGELF
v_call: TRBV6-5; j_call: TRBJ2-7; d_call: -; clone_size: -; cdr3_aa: ASSYLRGTYEQY
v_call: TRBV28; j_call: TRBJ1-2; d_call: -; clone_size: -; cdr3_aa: ASSFYEGVPNYGYT
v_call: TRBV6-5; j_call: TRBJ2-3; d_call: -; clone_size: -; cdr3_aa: ASFGADTQY
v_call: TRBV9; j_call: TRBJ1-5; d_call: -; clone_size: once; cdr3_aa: ASSPGEGAGQPQH
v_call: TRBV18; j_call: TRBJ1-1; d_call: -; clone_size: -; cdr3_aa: ASSPIQNTEAF
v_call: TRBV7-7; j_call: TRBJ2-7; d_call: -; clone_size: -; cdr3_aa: ASSPLRRPDEQY
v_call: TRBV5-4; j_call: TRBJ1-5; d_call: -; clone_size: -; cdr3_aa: ASSSRPRGYSNQPQH
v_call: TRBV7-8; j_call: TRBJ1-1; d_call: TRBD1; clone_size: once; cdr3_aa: ASSSLAGGTEAF
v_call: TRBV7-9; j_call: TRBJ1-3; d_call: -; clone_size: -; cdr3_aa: ASSPGNTIY
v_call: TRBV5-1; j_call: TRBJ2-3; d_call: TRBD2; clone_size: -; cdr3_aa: ASSGTSGRAAGTQY
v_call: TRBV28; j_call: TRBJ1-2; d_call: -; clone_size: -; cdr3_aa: ASDRPQGIPYGYT
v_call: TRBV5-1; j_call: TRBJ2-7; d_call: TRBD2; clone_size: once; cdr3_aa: ASSLGIAGVYEQY
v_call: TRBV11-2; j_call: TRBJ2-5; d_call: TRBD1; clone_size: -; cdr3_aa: ASSYRGNQETQY
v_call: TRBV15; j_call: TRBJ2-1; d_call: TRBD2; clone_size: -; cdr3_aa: ATSREGLQTGGPSSDEQF
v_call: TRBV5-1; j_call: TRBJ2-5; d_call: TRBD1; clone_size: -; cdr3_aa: ASSLLTGSLGETQY
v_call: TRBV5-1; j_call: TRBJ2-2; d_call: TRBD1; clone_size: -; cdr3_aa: ASSYAGGITGELF
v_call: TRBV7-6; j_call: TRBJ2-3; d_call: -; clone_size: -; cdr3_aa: ASSLVSWGANTDTQY
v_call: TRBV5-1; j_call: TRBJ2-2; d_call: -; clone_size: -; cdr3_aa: ASSLVQTAQGNTGELF
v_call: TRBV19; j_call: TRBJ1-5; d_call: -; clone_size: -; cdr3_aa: ASRKQGTRNNQPQH
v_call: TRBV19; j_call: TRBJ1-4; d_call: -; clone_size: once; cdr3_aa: ASNSPGLHNEKLF
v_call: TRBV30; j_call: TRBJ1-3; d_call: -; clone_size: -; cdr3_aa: AWSAVLSGNTIY
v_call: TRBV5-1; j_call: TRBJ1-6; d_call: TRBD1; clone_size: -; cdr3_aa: ASSRDRDSPLH
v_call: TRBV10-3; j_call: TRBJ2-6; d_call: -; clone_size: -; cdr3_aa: AISELAGAGANVLT
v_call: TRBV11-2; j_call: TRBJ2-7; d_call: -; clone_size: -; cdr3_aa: ASSPPGHLPPGEQY
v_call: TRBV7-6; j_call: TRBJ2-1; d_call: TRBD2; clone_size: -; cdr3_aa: ASSPIAGGSEQF
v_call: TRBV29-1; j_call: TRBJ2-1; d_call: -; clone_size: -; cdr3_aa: SVDRGNEQF
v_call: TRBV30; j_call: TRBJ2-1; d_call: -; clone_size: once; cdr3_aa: AWSVRSFVIGEQF
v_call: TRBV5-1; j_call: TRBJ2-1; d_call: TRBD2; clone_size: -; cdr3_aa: ASSSTGLAEQF
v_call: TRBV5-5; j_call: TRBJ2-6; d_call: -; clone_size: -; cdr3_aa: ASSLTTAYSGANVLT
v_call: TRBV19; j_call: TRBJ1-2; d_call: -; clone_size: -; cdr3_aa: ASSPTGLNYGYT
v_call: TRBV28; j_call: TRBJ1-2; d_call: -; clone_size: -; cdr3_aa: ASSSGQYGYT
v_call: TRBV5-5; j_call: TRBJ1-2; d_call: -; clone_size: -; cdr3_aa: ASSFSDYGYT
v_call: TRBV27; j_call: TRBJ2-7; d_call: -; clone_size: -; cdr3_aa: ASSRIQGSYEQY
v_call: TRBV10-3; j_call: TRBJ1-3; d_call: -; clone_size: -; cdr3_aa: AIRGTSSGNTIY
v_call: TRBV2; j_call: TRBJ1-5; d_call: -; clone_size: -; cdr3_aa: ASSEGVSRGQPQH
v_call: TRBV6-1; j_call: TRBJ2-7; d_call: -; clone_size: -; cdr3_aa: ASRVDRSVHEQY
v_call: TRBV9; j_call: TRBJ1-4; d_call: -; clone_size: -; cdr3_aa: ASSGHRGTNEKLF
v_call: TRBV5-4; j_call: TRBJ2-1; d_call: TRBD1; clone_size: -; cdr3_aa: ASTRPPGQGAGDEQF
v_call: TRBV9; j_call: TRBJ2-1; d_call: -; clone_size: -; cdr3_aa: ASSVVGGRGGISSYNEQF